A selection of T cell receptor beta chains follows, all from one sample in a study of blood T cells in healthy people across ages. From the 5' RACE reads, TCRdb called clonotypes with MiXCR, one entry per CDR3 protein. The sample records around 1,100,000 distinct CDR3 sequences, 35% to 45% being singletons. The specimen was blood. Receptors originate from a man between 18 and 35 years old in good health. Each CDR3 is given with its conserved first and last residue. The D gene is left open where the match is weak. The listing skips clone size in some rows; elsewhere it reads once, few, many or a size class.

abundance | d_gene | j_gene | v_gene | CDR3nt | CDR3aa
NA | TRBD1 | TRBJ1-6 | TRBV30 | TGTGCCTGGAGTGAAGGACAGGGGGGTTCACCCCTCCACTTT | CAWSEGQGGSPLHF
NA | TRBD1 | TRBJ2-3 | TRBV6-1 | TGTGCCAGCAGATCCCACGGACAGGGTCGAGTGGCAGATACGCAGTATTTT | CASRSHGQGRVADTQYF
NA | TRBD2 | TRBJ2-5 | TRBV20-1 | TGCAGTGCTACTGCGGGGGTACAAGAGACCCAGTACTTC | CSATAGVQETQYF
few | TRBD2 | TRBJ2-1 | TRBV5-1 | TGCGCCAGCAGCTTGGTGGCGGGGGACCCTTACAATGAGCAGTTCTTC | CASSLVAGDPYNEQFF
NA | NA | TRBJ1-5 | TRBV5-1 | TGCGCCAGCAGCATAGACACTTATAGCAATCAGCCCCAGCATTTT | CASSIDTYSNQPQHF
few | NA | TRBJ2-3 | TRBV19 | TGTGCCAGTAGTGGAGGGACAGCAATCAAAGATACGCAGTATTTT | CASSGGTAIKDTQYF
few | NA | TRBJ2-7 | TRBV9 | TGTGCCAGCAGCGCCCCTCTGTACAATGAGCAGTACTTC | CASSAPLYNEQYF
NA | TRBD2 | TRBJ2-1 | TRBV7-9 | TGTGCCAGCAGCTTAGGCCGGACTAGCGGGGACTCCTACAATGAGCAGTTCTTC | CASSLGRTSGDSYNEQFF
NA | NA | TRBJ2-7 | TRBV28 | TGTGCCTCTCACGGAGTGAGGAATGAGCAGTACTTC | CASHGVRNEQYF
NA | TRBD2 | TRBJ2-5 | TRBV20-1 | TGCAGTGCTAGAGATAATCAACTAGCGGAGTACGTGGGGAGGGAGACCCAGTACTTC | CSARDNQLAEYVGRETQYF
many | NA | TRBJ2-3 | TRBV7-3 | TGTGCCAGCAGCTTAAATCAGGGAACAGATACGCAGTATTTT | CASSLNQGTDTQYF
few | NA | TRBJ2-3 | TRBV24-1 | TGTGCCACCAGTGATTTGCAACTAGGGGATACGCAGTATTTT | CATSDLQLGDTQYF
NA | TRBD2 | TRBJ2-1 | TRBV20-1 | TGCAGTGCTAGACGATGGGGGTGGAATCGGACTAGCGGGAGGGCCACCTACAATGAGCAGTTCTTC | CSARRWGWNRTSGRATYNEQFF
few | TRBD1 | TRBJ1-1 | TRBV15 | TGTGCCACCAGCGGAGAGACAGGGTCTGAAGCTTTCTTT | CATSGETGSEAFF
many | NA | TRBJ1-2 | TRBV5-5 | TGTGCCAGCAGCTTGTATTATGGCTACACCTTC | CASSLYYGYTF
once | TRBD1 | TRBJ1-5 | TRBV10-3 | TGTGCCATCAGCCCAGACAGGGAGCGTAATCAGCCCCAGCATTTT | CAISPDRERNQPQHF
NA | NA | TRBJ1-1 | TRBV6-5 | TGTGCCAGCAGTTACTCGATCATTGCAGGAAACTATAACACTGAAGCTTTCTTT | CASSYSIIAGNYNTEAFF
few | TRBD1 | TRBJ2-1 | TRBV6-6 | TGTGCCAGCAGTTGGACAGGGAGAGAGAGCAATGAGCAGTTCTTC | CASSWTGRESNEQFF
NA | TRBD1 | TRBJ1-2 | TRBV20-1 | TGCAGCGCTACAGGCCGGGACAGGGGGAACTATGGCTACACCTTC | CSATGRDRGNYGYTF
NA | NA | TRBJ1-6 | TRBV6-5 | TGTGCCAGCAGTTACGGCCGACAAGATAATTCACCCCTCCACTTT | CASSYGRQDNSPLHF
few | NA | TRBJ1-5 | TRBV6-6 | TGTGCCAGCAGTTACCTCGCCGGTGTTATGGATCAGCCCCAGCATTTT | CASSYLAGVMDQPQHF
NA | NA | TRBJ1-6 | TRBV6-5 | TGTGCCAGCAGTTACTCGATCGGGACCTATAATTCACCCCTCCACTTT | CASSYSIGTYNSPLHF
once | TRBD2 | TRBJ2-1 | TRBV9 | TGTGCCAGCAGCGTAGAGAATAGCGGGAGGTCCTACAATGAGCCGTACTTC | CASSVENSGRSYNEPYF
few | NA | TRBJ1-4 | TRBV3-1 | TGTGCCAGCAGCCAAGGTTGGAGGGGGAGCGAAAAACTGTTTTTT | CASSQGWRGSEKLFF
few | TRBD2 | TRBJ2-1 | TRBV5-1 | TGCGCCAGCAGCGTTAGCGGGGGCCTCAGCCATGAGCAGTTCTTC | CASSVSGGLSHEQFF
few | TRBD1 | TRBJ1-2 | TRBV6-6 | TGTGCCAGCAGTTACACACGTCAGGGGGAGATATATGGCTACACCTTC | CASSYTRQGEIYGYTF
few | TRBD1 | TRBJ1-2 | TRBV7-2 | TGTGCCAGCCAGGACAGGGCGAACTATGGCTACACCTTC | CASQDRANYGYTF
few | NA | TRBJ2-3 | TRBV4-3 | TGCGCCAGCAGCCAAGATAGGGACGGAACGCAGTATTTT | CASSQDRDGTQYF
NA | NA | TRBJ1-5 | TRBV29-1 | TGCAGCGCAAGCGCAGGGGAGTATCAGCCCCAGCATTTT | CSASAGEYQPQHF
many | NA | TRBJ1-2 | TRBV29-1 | TGCAGCGTTGCTAGGGGTCCGGGCTACACCTTC | CSVARGPGYTF
few | TRBD2 | TRBJ2-5 | TRBV29-1 | TGCAGCGTTGAACTAGCGGGGGCCGGGGAGCAAGAGACCCAGTACTTC | CSVELAGAGEQETQYF
NA | TRBD1 | TRBJ2-7 | TRBV6-2/TRBV6-3 | TGTGCCAGCAGTTCCCGGGACAGGGTCGATGAGCAGTACTTC | CASSSRDRVDEQYF
few | TRBD1 | TRBJ1-1 | TRBV27 | TGTGCCAGCAGTCCATACAGGGGTTCGGACACTGAAGCTTTCTTT | CASSPYRGSDTEAFF
few | NA | TRBJ2-3 | TRBV18 | TGTGCCAGCTCACCACCAACAGGGACAGATACGCAGTATTTT | CASSPPTGTDTQYF
NA | NA | TRBJ2-4 | TRBV7-2 | TGTGCCAGCAGCTCTGGACTGTTAGCCAAAAACATTCAGTACTTC | CASSSGLLAKNIQYF
NA | TRBD1 | TRBJ1-1 | TRBV6-6 | TGTGCCAGCACCCAGGGGGCGCGGACTGAAGCTTTCTTT | CASTQGARTEAFF
NA | NA | TRBJ1-1 | TRBV5-1 | TGCGCCAGCAGCTTTCCGGGGGTAACCACTGAAGCTTTCTTT | CASSFPGVTTEAFF
many | NA | TRBJ2-3 | TRBV29-1 | TGCAGCGTTGAAGGCAACAGCTACACAGATACGCAGTATTTT | CSVEGNSYTDTQYF
NA | TRBD1 | TRBJ2-3 | TRBV20-1 | TGCAGTGCTTCTACAAAACGACAGGGTCGGGGAGATACGCAGTATTTT | CSASTKRQGRGDTQYF
NA | NA | TRBJ1-2 | TRBV30 | TGTGCCTGGATCGGAAGGTTTTCGAGTGGCTACACCTTC | CAWIGRFSSGYTF
NA | NA | TRBJ2-1 | TRBV7-2 | TGTGCCAGCAGCAAAAACAGGGTCAGCTCCTACAATGAGCAGTTCTTC | CASSKNRVSSYNEQFF
NA | NA | TRBJ1-1 | TRBV7-2 | TGTGCCAGCAGCTTAGCGCGCAGGGGAGGAACTGAAGCTCTCTTT | CASSLARRGGTEALF
NA | TRBD2 | TRBJ2-1 | TRBV20-1 | TGCAGTGCTCCTCAGAGGACTAGCGCTCCAGAGCAGTTCTTC | CSAPQRTSAPEQFF
few | NA | TRBJ2-7 | TRBV21-1 | TGTGCCAGCAGCAACAACAGGGTAAGGTTCTCCTACGAGCAGTACTTC | CASSNNRVRFSYEQYF
NA | NA | TRBJ1-3 | TRBV9 | TGTGCCAGCAGCGTAGGTACGGGGGCCTCTGGAAACACCATATATTTT | CASSVGTGASGNTIYF
NA | NA | TRBJ2-1 | TRBV6-2/TRBV6-3 | TGTGCCAGCGCAGACTTCTACAATGAGCAGTTCTTC | CASADFYNEQFF
few | NA | TRBJ1-4 | TRBV20-1 | TGCAGTGCTAGCAGGGATGCTAATGAAAAACTGTTTTTT | CSASRDANEKLFF
few | NA | TRBJ1-2 | TRBV20-1 | TGCAGTGCTAGGGTCAGTGTGGGTTCTGGCTACACCTTC | CSARVSVGSGYTF
few | NA | TRBJ1-6 | TRBV7-2 | TGTGCCAGCAGCTTAGATATGATGGCCAATTCACCCCTCCACTTT | CASSLDMMANSPLHF
few | TRBD2 | TRBJ2-3 | TRBV7-9 | TGTGCCAGCAGCGCCCCCGGGACTAGCCCGCAGTATTTT | CASSAPGTSPQYF